A few counts support the clone carrying this T cell receptor beta chain. Its antigen is undetermined. Profiled with immunoSEQ multiplex PCR; TCRdb holds only in-frame clones, not every one. The table shows about 30,000 clones, with 86% occurring only once. Time point specified: cycle 4 day 1 (C4D1), after 6 weeks of nivolumab. Every patient relapsed after autologous stem cell transplantation, and brentuximab vedotin exposure varied. Purified CD4+ T cells were obtained from thawed PBMCs through magnetic negative selection. Best outcomes ranged across complete response, partial response and progressive disease. This sample is part of a study of PD-1 blockade in classical Hodgkin lymphoma. General study results and limits: Complete responders started with a diversity level that resembled newly diagnosed patients at baseline. Significant TCR diversity gains by C4D1 occurred in CD4+ but not CD8+ cells. Reports described newly diagnosed patients as having lower baseline TCR diversity than healthy donors.

The CDR3 totals 14 residues. Germline V gene lookup returns CDR1 SEHNR and CDR2 FQNEAQ (reference sequence). V lost 5 bases, J lost 2 bases, and 5 bases stayed unmatched. This sequence originates from a human donor with classical Hodgkin lymphoma. This chain uses TRBV7-9 with TRBJ2-7; 8 positions match TRBD1. The specimen was CD4+ T cells from blood, collected before the fourth cycle of nivolumab. CDR3 bases: TGTGCCAGCAGCCAGGACAGGGCCGCCTACGAGCAGTACTTC. Translated, it gives CASSQDRAAYEQYF.